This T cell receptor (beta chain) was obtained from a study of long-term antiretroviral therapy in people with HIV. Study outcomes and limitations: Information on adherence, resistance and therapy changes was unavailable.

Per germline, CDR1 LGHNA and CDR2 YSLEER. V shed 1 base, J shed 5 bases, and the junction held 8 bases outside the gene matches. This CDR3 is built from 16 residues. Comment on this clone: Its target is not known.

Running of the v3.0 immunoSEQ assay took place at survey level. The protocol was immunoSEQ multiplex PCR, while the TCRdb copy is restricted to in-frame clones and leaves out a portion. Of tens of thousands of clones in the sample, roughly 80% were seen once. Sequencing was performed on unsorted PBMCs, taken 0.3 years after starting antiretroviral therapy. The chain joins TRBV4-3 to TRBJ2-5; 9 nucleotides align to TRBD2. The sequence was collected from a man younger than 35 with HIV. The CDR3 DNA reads TGCGCCAGCAGCCAAGGGCGTACTAGCGGGTTGGAGACCCAGTACTTC. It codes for CASSQGRTSGLETQYF.